Following are 22 T cell receptor beta chains from one sample sequenced in a study of cytomegalovirus exposure and HLA in healthy donors (TCRdb year 2017). Preparation of the library involved the immunoSEQ multiplex PCR assay. For the multiplex PCR, a mixture combining 60 forward primers for TCR Vbeta segments and 13 reverse primers for TCR Jbeta segments was used. Entries here come from immuneACCESS through TCRdb and include only in-frame sequences with V and J called. Some clones fail to appear in such tables; in the studies checked, an unresolved V gene covers under half of the shortfall, and the cause of the remainder is unknown. The sample table holds hundreds of thousands of clones, of which over 65% were seen once. The ten largest account for approximately 0.63% of the sample. The sample consisted of PBMCs. Source of these receptors: a man younger than 35 in good health and CMV-seronegative.

The CDR3 DNA reads as TGTGCCAGTAGCACATGGGACAGGGGAAGCGATGAGCAGTTCTTC. The encoded protein is CASSTWDRGSDEQFF. The chain carries TRBV19 and TRBJ2-1; 10 positions match TRBD1. After removal of 6 bases from V and 8 bases from J, the junction contained 10 bases not matched to a gene. CDR1 is LNHDA, CDR2 SQIVND, per germline (reference sequence). This CDR3 has 15 amino acids.

This clone was recorded a few times. V and J are TRBV6-1 and TRBJ2-3, with 8 bases aligning to TRBD2. Germline V gives CDR1 MNHNS, CDR2 SASEGT. Unmatched junction bases numbered 1, after V lost 4 bases and J lost 1 base. The CDR3 covers 14 residues. The CDR3, as DNA: TGTGCCAGCAGTGGAGCGGGAGGCACAGATACGCAGTATTTT. Translated, it gives CASSGAGGTDTQYF.

CDR3 nucleotide sequence: TGTGCCAGCAGCTTAGTCTTATTGAGAAATGAAGCTTTCTTT. Translation: CASSLVLLRNEAFF. J is TRBJ1-1 and V is TRBV7-9; D remains ambiguous. CDR1 SEHNR and CDR2 FQNEAQ come from the germline V gene (reference sequence). Trimming took off 1 base at V and 7 bases at J, with 13 bases between the two ends. The CDR3 sequence is 14 residues long.

The V call is TRBV19, the J call TRBJ2-3, with D maybe TRBD1 (6 bases). V lost 4 bases and J lost 2, with 13 bases in between. Per germline, CDR1 LNHDA and CDR2 SQIVND (reference sequence). This CDR3 has 15 amino acids. The CDR3 region has the DNA TGTGCCAGTAGTAACTACAGGGACCTCACAGATACGCAGTATTTT. As protein: CASSNYRDLTDTQYF.

V usage is TRBV2 and J usage is TRBJ1-5; D remains unclear. The germline CDR1 and CDR2 sequences are SNHLY and FYNNEI. CDR3 length equals 15 residues. Trimming removed 6 bases from V and 1 base from J, with 13 bases in between. This chain's CDR3 is CASSPVIVSNQPQHF. The CDR3 region has the DNA TGTGCCAGCAGCCCGGTCATCGTGAGCAATCAGCCCCAGCATTTT.

The chain employs TRBV12-5 and TRBJ2-1, with D possibly being TRBD1 (6 bases). CDR3 length: 17 amino acids. Germline lookup yields CDR1 LGHNT and CDR2 FRNRAP. Between the trimmed V and J ends, which lost 0 bases and 3 bases, there was a span of 15 bases. The CDR3 protein is CASGLVRKGEDYNEQFF. In DNA, the CDR3 is TGTGCTAGTGGTTTGGTCCGCAAGGGGGAAGACTACAATGAGCAGTTCTTC.

The chain is built from TRBV4-1 and TRBJ2-3, with TRBD2 identical over 12 bases. J gave up 2 bases and V 2 bases, and 2 bases lay outside the gene matches. The CDR3 is made up of 16 amino acids. Germline CDR1 and CDR2: MGHRA and YSYEKL. CDR3 sequence reads: CASSQRLAGDTDTQYF. Here the CDR3 DNA reads TGCGCCAGCAGCCAACGACTAGCGGGGGACACAGATACGCAGTATTTT.

The chain recombines TRBV28 with TRBJ1-5; D is unresolved. CDR1 is MDHEN, CDR2 SYDVKM, per germline. V gave up 5 bases and J gave up 2 bases, with 10 bases separating them. The CDR3 has 14 residues. CDR3 sequence (DNA): TGTGCCAGCAGTCCACAAACAGGCAATCAGCCCCAGCATTTT. This gives the protein CASSPQTGNQPQHF.

This clone was detected only a few times. The rearrangement joins TRBV9 to TRBJ2-2; 8 bases agree with TRBD1. Germline-derived CDR1 and CDR2 are SGDLS and YYNGEE. The CDR3 has 14 residues. Trimming took 1 base from V and 8 from J; bases not matched to a gene: 4. The CDR3 region is CASSVQYRGGELFF. The CDR3 DNA follows: TGTGCCAGCAGCGTACAATACAGGGGGGGGGAGCTGTTTTTT.

This clone showed up just a few times. This chain joins TRBV5-1 and TRBJ2-1; TRBD2 agrees at 8 bases. The length of the CDR3 is 14 residues. CDR1 is SGHRS, CDR2 YFSETQ, per germline. Unmatched junction bases numbered 4, after V lost 5 bases and J lost 3 bases. CDR3 sequence (DNA): TGCGCCAGCAGGGCGGGGGGAGGCTACAATGAGCAGTTCTTC. Its protein product is CASRAGGGYNEQFF.

The J gene is TRBJ2-3, the V gene TRBV27; TRBD2 matches 7 bases. The CDR3 runs 13 residues. Germline CDR1 reads MNHEY; CDR2 reads SMNVEV (reference sequence). With 4 bases clipped from V and 4 bases from J, the junction kept 2 bases outside the gene matches. The CDR3 spells CASSWGGADTQYF. The DNA for the CDR3 is TGTGCCAGCAGTTGGGGGGGGGCAGATACGCAGTATTTT.

J is TRBJ1-1 and V is TRBV7-9; 8 bases fit TRBD1. The CDR3 totals 13 residues. CDR1 is SEHNR, CDR2 FQNEAQ, per germline (reference sequence). V lost 6 bases to trimming and J lost 3 bases; unmatched junction nucleotides: 3. CDR3 in amino acids: CASRSTGDTEAFF. The CDR3 bases are TGTGCCAGCAGATCGACAGGGGACACTGAAGCTTTCTTT.

A remark on this clone: The same CDR3 arises from other DNA sequences in this sample as well. The V and J genes are TRBV9 and TRBJ1-4, with 9 bases fitting TRBD1. V lost 6 bases and J lost 7; bases outside the gene matches: 4. The CDR3 has 13 amino acids. Germline-derived CDR1 and CDR2 are SGDLS and YYNGEE. The CDR3 region has the DNA TGTGCCAGCAACACAGGGGGCAGTGAAAAACTGTTTTTT. This codes for CASNTGGSEKLFF. Full variable domain (remainder filled in from reference TRBV9 and TRBJ1-4): DSGVTQTPKHLITATGQRVTLRCSPRSGDLSVYWYQQSLDQGLQFLIQYYNGEERAKGNILERFSAQQFPDLHSELNLSSLELGDSALYFCASNTGGSEKLFFGSGTQLSVL.

This chain joins TRBV6-5 and TRBJ1-1; a possible D gene is TRBD1 (6 bases). The length of the CDR3 is 14 residues. The germline V gene encodes CDR1 MNHEY and CDR2 SVGAGI. Trimming pared 7 bases from V and 2 bases from J, leaving 14 bases between. The CDR3 spells CASTTVGGNTEAFF. CDR3 nucleotides: TGTGCCAGCACTACCGTAGGGGGTAACACTGAAGCTTTCTTT.

This clone was seen more than once but under ten times. The gene calls are TRBV2 and TRBJ2-3; D is ambiguous. This CDR3 has 14 residues. Between the trimmed V and J ends, which lost 6 bases and 0 bases, there was a span of 10 bases. Germline CDR1 is SNHLY and CDR2 is FYNNEI. CDR3 sequence: CASRPTTSTDTQYF. Here the CDR3 DNA reads TGTGCCAGCAGACCCACGACTAGCACAGATACGCAGTATTTT.

The rearrangement uses TRBV7-9 and TRBJ1-2; D is uncertain. V was trimmed by 7 bases and J by 2 bases, leaving 14 bases between them. This CDR3 region has 14 residues. In germline, CDR1 is SEHNR, CDR2 FQNEAQ (reference sequence). In DNA, the CDR3 is TGTGCCAGCATCCCTCCTTCGAGCAACTATGGCTACACCTTC. This codes for CASIPPSSNYGYTF.

J is TRBJ2-7 and V is TRBV28; possible D gene TRBD2, 5 bases. The V end was cut by 2 bases, the J end by 0 bases, with 14 bases between. The CDR3 runs to 16 residues. Germline CDR1 is MDHEN and CDR2 is SYDVKM. The CDR3, as DNA: TGTGCCAGCAGTTTAGGTCCGGAGGACCTCTCCTACGAGCAGTACTTC. It yields the protein CASSLGPEDLSYEQYF. The full variable domain, its missing parts supplied by reference TRBV28 and TRBJ2-7, is DVKVTQSSRYLVKRTGEKVFLECVQDMDHENMFWYRQDPGLGLRLIYFSYDVKMKEKGDIPEGYSVSREKKERFSLILESASTNQTSMYLCASSLGPEDLSYEQYFGPGTRLTVT.

The J gene is TRBJ2-7, the V gene TRBV4-1, with D perhaps TRBD1 (6 bases). The CDR3 is made up of 16 amino acids. Germline V gene sequence: CDR1 MGHRA, CDR2 YSYEKL. Trimming took 0 bases from V and 3 from J, leaving 15 bases between them. CDR3 DNA: TGCGCCAGCAGCCAAGACTATAGGACAGCTGGCTACGAGCAGTACTTC. Translation gives CASSQDYRTAGYEQYF.

V gene TRBV6-1 combines with J gene TRBJ1-5, with TRBD1 identical over 7 bases. CDR1 and CDR2 from the germline V gene are MNHNS and SASEGT. This CDR3 spans 15 amino acids. The V segment lost 7 bases and the J segment 7 bases; nucleotides outside the gene matches: 13. The CDR3 loop is CASNKDRRADQPQHF. CDR3 sequence (DNA): TGTGCCAGCAATAAGGACAGGCGCGCAGACCAGCCCCAGCATTTT.

The J gene is TRBJ2-1, the V gene TRBV29-1; a possible D gene is TRBD1 (7 bases). Germline CDR1 reads SQVTM; CDR2 reads ANQGSEA. V was trimmed by 7 bases and J by 10 bases, leaving 26 bases between them. The CDR3 is made up of 15 amino acids. The CDR3 DNA reads as TGCAGCGCCCAGGGGGTATGGGGGGTATCAGGGGAGCAGTTCTTC. Residues: CSAQGVWGVSGEQFF.

This sequence joins TRBV28 and TRBJ2-5, with TRBD2 matching over 9 bases. Gene TRBJ2-7 matches the end of the DNA better, so the J call may be wrong. From germline, CDR1 is MDHEN and CDR2 SYDVKM. The CDR3 extends over 15 amino acids. The CDR3 region is CASSQAGGPSYEQYF. The CDR3, as DNA: TGTGCCAGCAGTCAAGCGGGAGGCCCCTCCTACGAGCAGTACTTC.

Regarding this clone: One junction end does not reproduce the germline sequence, and a read error may be involved. The genes are TRBV7-7 and TRBJ2-7; perhaps TRBD2 as D (5 bases). The CDR3 has 15 amino acids. Germline CDR1 is SSHAT and CDR2 is FNYEAQ (reference sequence). The CDR3 here is CASSLGSLGNAEQYF. CDR3 bases: TGTGCTAGCAGCTTAGGATCACTAGGAAACGCCGAGCAGTACTTC.